A single sample gave rise to the 23 T cell receptor beta chains below, sequenced in a study of blood T cells in healthy people across ages. A second about 7 to 12 cycle PCR used barcoded and J-beta primers. TCRdb redid the calling of the 5' RACE reads with MiXCR, one entry per CDR3 protein. The sample consists of some 640,000 distinct CDR3 sequences, around 49% of them appearing once. The sample comprised blood. All receptors derive from a woman aged 60 to 75 in good health.

A single count supports this clonotype. The CDR3 loop is CASRWTGVVSEQFF. For the CDR3, the DNA is TGTGCCAGCAGGTGGACAGGGGTGGTTAGTGAGCAGTTCTTC. The chain is built from TRBV27 and TRBJ2-1; 9 bases are shared with TRBD1. The CDR3 covers 14 residues. V trimming: 6 bases; J trimming: 9 bases; junction bases outside the gene matches: 9. Looked up from germline, CDR1 is MNHEY and CDR2 is SMNVEV (reference sequence).

The chain uses TRBV20-1 and TRBJ2-7; no definite D call. Germline CDR1 is DFQATT and CDR2 is SNEGSKA (reference sequence). V was clipped by 4 bases and J by 0 bases, with 13 bases between them. There are 14 residues in the CDR3. DNA of the CDR3: TGCAGTGCTACGGGTGCGTACAGCTCCTACGAGCAGTACTTC. It yields the protein CSATGAYSSYEQYF.

There are a few counts of this clonotype. The chain is built from TRBV6-1 and TRBJ2-7; D unclear. Trimming took off 6 bases at V and 3 bases at J, with 9 bases between the two ends. This CDR3 has 12 amino acids. Germline loops: CDR1 MNHNS, CDR2 SASEGT. The DNA for the CDR3 is TGTGCCAGCAGGAACATCGGCTACGAGCAGTACTTC. It translates to CASRNIGYEQYF.

This chain uses TRBV10-3 with TRBJ2-1; D not resolved. Trimming removed 3 bases from V and 0 bases from J, with 9 bases in between. The CDR3 consists of 15 residues. The germline V gene encodes CDR1 ENHRY and CDR2 SYGVKD. The CDR3 region is CAISELPSSYNEQFF. The CDR3 DNA reads as TGTGCCATCAGTGAACTACCAAGCTCCTACAATGAGCAGTTCTTC.

CDR3: CAIRVLSSEQYF. The CDR3 bases are TGTGCCATCAGAGTACTGAGTTCCGAGCAGTACTTC. This chain uses TRBV10-3 with TRBJ2-7; no definite D call. Germline CDR1 ENHRY, CDR2 SYGVKD. This CDR3 region has 12 residues. Trimming pared 6 bases from V and 6 bases from J, leaving 12 bases between.

In its sample, this clonotype was seen a few times. This chain connects TRBV4-3 to TRBJ2-1; 7 nucleotides align to TRBD1. CDR1 and CDR2 (germline): LGHNA, YSLEER. The CDR3 runs to 14 residues. The trim removed 0 bases at V and 6 bases at J, leaving 2 bases unmatched. CDR3 sequence reads: CASSQDRDSNEQFF. CDR3 bases: TGCGCCAGCAGCCAAGATAGGGACAGCAATGAGCAGTTCTTC.

V gene TRBV28 combines with J gene TRBJ2-3; D is possibly TRBD2 (6 bases). Germline loops: CDR1 MDHEN, CDR2 SYDVKM. This CDR3 has 13 residues. The V end lost 11 bases, the J end lost 3 bases, and 15 bases lay between the germline ends. The DNA for the CDR3 is TGTGCCGGGGGGACTCCCGTAACAGATACGCAGTATTTT. Its protein product is CAGGTPVTDTQYF.

This clonotype was counted only a few times. The chain combines TRBV28 with TRBJ2-1, with 8 bases identical to TRBD2. V trimming: 5 bases; J trimming: 7 bases; junction bases outside the gene matches: 16. The CDR3 has 17 amino acids. The germline gives CDR1 MDHEN, CDR2 SYDVKM. The DNA of the CDR3 is TGTGCCAGCAGTCGTCGGACTAGCCAACCTCTCCTGAATGAGCAGTTCTTC. Residues: CASSRRTSQPLLNEQFF.

Only a few counts were recorded for this clonotype. The gene calls are TRBV25-1 and TRBJ2-5; weak D call: TRBD1 (6 bases). Trimming removed 6 bases from V and 3 bases from J, with 8 bases in between. Germline V gene sequence: CDR1 MGHDK, CDR2 SYGVNS. The CDR3 runs to 12 residues. CDR3 sequence reads: CASRRTEETQYF. The DNA for the CDR3 is TGTGCCAGCAGGAGGACAGAAGAGACCCAGTACTTC.

Only a few counts were recorded for this clonotype. The chain carries TRBV5-5 and TRBJ2-1; the D is unclear. The CDR3 has 14 amino acids. The germline V and J ends were trimmed by 1 base and 10 bases, with 15 bases remaining between them. CDR1 and CDR2 from the germline V gene are SGHKS and YYEKEE (reference sequence). The CDR3 region has the DNA TGTGCCAGCAGCTTGCGGCTTGCCCCCTCGGAGCAGTTCTTC. Translating it yields CASSLRLAPSEQFF.

This clonotype was picked up a small number of times. The chain combines TRBV7-2 with TRBJ1-2; D remains unclear. V lost 5 bases and J lost 8, with 15 bases in between. CDR1 is SGHTA, CDR2 FQGNSA, per germline. The CDR3 runs to 13 residues. The CDR3 DNA reads as TGTGCCAGCAGCCGTTATGACTCCCGAGGCTACACCTTC. This codes for CASSRYDSRGYTF.

The chain combines TRBV2 with TRBJ2-7; D gene uncertain. Germline lookup yields CDR1 SNHLY and CDR2 FYNNEI. The CDR3 runs 11 residues. Trimming took off 5 bases at V and 6 bases at J, with 8 bases between the two ends. This CDR3 is CASSTFSEQYF. CDR3 sequence (DNA): TGTGCCAGCAGTACGTTCTCCGAGCAGTACTTC.

This rearrangement joins TRBV7-2 to TRBJ2-7; 8 nucleotides align to TRBD2. With V trimmed by 2 bases and J by 5 bases, 8 bases remained unmatched. This CDR3 contains 15 residues. The V gene's germline CDR1 is SGHTA and CDR2 FQGNSA. CDR3 sequence reads: CASSLSAGVGNEQYF. CDR3 bases: TGTGCCAGCAGCTTATCAGCGGGAGTAGGTAACGAGCAGTACTTC. The full variable domain, completed using reference TRBV7-2 and TRBJ2-7, is GAGVSQSPSNKVTEKGKDVELRCDPISGHTALYWYRQSLGQGLEFLIYFQGNSAPDKSGLPSDRFSAERTGGSVSTLTIQRTQQEDSAVYLCASSLSAGVGNEQYFGPGTRLTVT.

The chain has TRBV7-2 and TRBJ2-4, with 11 nucleotides matching TRBD2. The DNA matches TRBJ2-7 better at its end, which makes the J call doubtful. Germline assignment: CDR1 SGHTA and CDR2 FQGNSA. The CDR3 length is 14 residues. CDR3: CASSYSGRACEQYF. CDR3 bases: TGTGCCAGCAGCTATAGCGGGAGGGCCTGCGAGCAGTACTTC.

This clonotype turned up a few times. The CDR3 region has the DNA TGTGCCAGCAGTGGGGTGGGGCCCGGTGAGCAGTTCTTC. Its translation is CASSGVGPGEQFF. The J gene is TRBJ2-1, the V gene TRBV6-6; D perhaps matches TRBD1 (5 bases). The V gene's germline CDR1 is MNHNY and CDR2 SVGAGI (reference sequence). This CDR3 has 13 amino acids. V was pared by 5 bases and J by 9 bases, with 14 bases between.

V and J are TRBV29-1 and TRBJ2-1, with D possibly called TRBD1 or TRBD2 (6 bases each). The germline V gene encodes CDR1 SQVTM and CDR2 ANQGSEA. CDR3 length: 16 residues. V lost 5 bases to trimming and J lost 4 bases, with 21 bases between them. Here the CDR3 DNA reads TGCAGCGTTCCACTTGGGGGCGGGGTTACATACAATGAGCAGTTCTTC. Protein sequence: CSVPLGGGVTYNEQFF.

This chain joins TRBV20-1 and TRBJ1-2, with TRBD1 matching over 12 bases. V lost 4 bases to trimming and J lost 7 bases; unmatched junction nucleotides: 16. CDR1 is DFQATT and CDR2 is SNEGSKA in the germline V gene (reference sequence). This CDR3 region has 17 residues. CDR3 DNA: TGCAGTGCTACCTATCCGGGACAGGGGGCCGCATGGACTGGCTACACCTTC. It is translated as CSATYPGQGAAWTGYTF.

This clonotype has just a few counts. The V call is TRBV7-3, the J call TRBJ2-5; 12 nucleotides match TRBD2. This CDR3 has 15 residues. Germline V gives CDR1 SGHTA, CDR2 FQGTGA. J lost 3 bases, V lost 5 bases, and 4 bases had no gene match. The CDR3 DNA reads as TGTGCCAGCAGCCGGACTAGCGGGGATAAAGAGACCCAGTACTTC. Amino acids: CASSRTSGDKETQYF.

This clonotype was counted only a few times. The rearrangement uses TRBV14 and TRBJ2-7; possibly TRBD1 or TRBD2 for D (5 bases each). The CDR3 extends over 15 amino acids. Germline CDR1 reads SGHDN; CDR2 reads FVKESK. The V end lost 0 bases, the J end lost 2 bases, and 11 bases lay between the germline ends. As DNA, the CDR3 is TGTGCCAGCAGCCAAGAAGCACGAGGGGCCTACGAGCAGTACTTC. Protein: CASSQEARGAYEQYF.

J is TRBJ1-4 and V is TRBV20-1; 8 bases fit TRBD1. This CDR3 is built from 15 residues. Germline V CDR1 and CDR2: DFQATT, SNEGSKA (reference sequence). The J segment lost 7 bases and the V segment lost 0 bases, leaving 7 bases of the junction unmatched. CDR3: CSARDERTGGEKLFF. For the CDR3, the DNA is TGCAGTGCTAGAGATGAAAGAACAGGGGGTGAAAAACTGTTTTTT.

V is TRBV21-1 and J is TRBJ1-2; the DNA was not compared with TRBD1, the D call given in the table. TRBV21-1 is a pseudogene segment. This CDR3 has 19 residues. The CDR3 sequence is CASSIWDRGSRGANYGYTF. The CDR3 DNA reads TGTGCCAGCAGCATCTGGGACAGGGGTTCCAGGGGAGCTAACTATGGCTACACCTTC.

The rearrangement uses TRBV11-1 and TRBJ2-1, with 8 bases fitting TRBD2. The J call may be mistaken, given a closer DNA end match to TRBJ2-7. Germline V gene sequence: CDR1 SGHAT, CDR2 FQDESV (reference sequence). This CDR3 comprises 15 residues. CDR3 nucleotides: TGTGCCAGCAGTCTTAGGGGCGGGGGGTACAATGAGCAGTACTTC. This sequence encodes CASSLRGGGYNEQYF.

The rearrangement uses TRBV27 and TRBJ2-7; D call uncertain. V shed 6 bases and J shed 4 bases, with 13 bases lying between them. The germline gives CDR1 MNHEY, CDR2 SMNVEV (reference sequence). This CDR3 comprises 13 residues. The CDR3 DNA reads as TGTGCCAGCAGCCCAATTCGGGTTTACGAGCAGTACTTC. This translates into CASSPIRVYEQYF.